This T cell receptor beta chain was found in a study of T cell responses to AZD1222 COVID-19 vaccine. Assay: immunoSEQ multiplex PCR; the TCRdb copy retains only in-frame clones and omits some. The sample records roughly 97,000 clones, roughly 88% being singletons. The CDR3 loop spans 14 amino acids. Trimming left V 0 bases short and J 4 bases short, with 9 bases between. Per germline, CDR1 KGHSH and CDR2 LQKENI. The specimen was peripheral blood, collected on day 0 of AZD1222 vaccination. This TCR was sampled from an adult in good health. The chain has TRBV18 and TRBJ2-5; maybe TRBD2 (5 bases). CDR3 sequence: CASSPPKRRETQYF. The CDR3 bases are TGTGCCAGCTCACCACCAAAGCGGAGAGAGACCCAGTACTTC.